This T cell receptor (beta chain) appears in the sequencing data of a study of blood T cells in healthy people across ages (dated by TCRdb to the mid-2010s). As for the study more broadly: In model experiments, template switching captured roughly one uniquely barcoded TCR beta cDNA molecule for every two T cells. Using deep sequencing normalized with unique cDNA molecular identifiers, the study measured how TCR beta repertoire diversity changes with age. The donors were split into four age groups: young (average 16 years), middle-aged (around 37), aged (approximately 59) and long-lived (roughly 88). To avoid experimental bias, donors of different ages were randomly spread across the sequencing lanes. The study analyzed two additional independent replicas of 1 million unique cDNA reads from the same blood draw for two donors, one aged 18 to 30 and one aged 80 or older.

Including the terminal cysteine and phenylalanine, the CDR3 comprises 15 residues. Here the CDR3 DNA is all that survives: 45 bases in frame from base 1. Preparation of the library involved 5' RACE. Sequencing used an Illumina HiSeq 2500. A second PCR of roughly 6 to 11 cycles was run with a J-beta primer mix and a sample-barcoded 5' primer. A unique molecular identifier was introduced onto each TCR beta cDNA molecule by a template-switch 5' adaptor carrying 12 random nucleotides. Each sample yielded at least 3 million CDR3-containing paired-end reads. First-strand cDNA synthesis was performed from all RNA using the Mint cDNA synthesis kit, with priming by a TRBC-specific oligonucleotide. Following uracil-DNA glycosylase treatment, a first 18-cycle PCR with universal primers M1SS and BC2_uni_R was performed on all cDNA. The paper's data handling went like this. Normalization of each sample was performed by random selection of 1 million high-quality reads, each carrying a distinct molecular identifier. Instead of being binned into consensus sequences, reads with shared molecular identifiers were discarded. CDR3 identification, clonotype clustering and error correction used MiTCR with a Q25 quality threshold and the strictest error-elimination algorithm. A nonparametric unseen species model using Euler transformation provided a lower-bound estimate of total TCR beta diversity. TCRdb trimmed the raw reads at Q25, called clones with MiXCR and kept productive beta chains. Each entry merges the rows of one CDR3 protein and shows their most common DNA and genes. The V and J calls and clone size are TCRdb's, not the authors'. The sample contains more than 800,000 distinct CDR3 sequences, roughly 26% of them found a single time. Together, the top ten hold 15% to 20% of the sample.

The donors were under 40 Caucasian individuals from Russia, aged 6 to 90 years, who were systemically healthy. Each donor gave 8 to 10 milliliters of peripheral blood, drawn into EDTA-treated Vacutainer tubes. Ficoll-Paque density-gradient centrifugation was used to isolate PBMCs, with at least 7 million per sample. Total RNA, at least 6 micrograms per sample, was extracted from PBMCs with Trizol reagent. For every donor, an aliquot of PBMCs went through flow cytometry to measure the percentages of naive CD45RAhigh/CD27high T cells. The table lists this clonotype with many counts. The antigen it recognizes is unknown. The record has no base qualities; no much larger clone is one base away. General conclusions and limits of the study: Compared with the aged group, the long-lived group had more naive CD4+ T cells, fewer expanded clones and increased TCR diversity, suggesting age selection. There was a strong correlation between observed TCR beta diversity and the percentage of naive T cells measured by flow cytometry. As age increased, observed TCR beta diversity per million T cells dropped in a roughly linear way, and a significant reduction was already evident by age roughly 36. Total diversity estimates from one million sequenced T cells were considered lower bounds and underestimates. Since profiling was done on bulk unsorted PBMCs, naive and antigen-experienced compartments could not be conclusively compared. Because donor CMV infection status was unknown, age-related changes in expanded clonotypes were potentially confounded.

The TCR comes from a woman older than 75 in good health. The chain employs TRBV21-1 and TRBJ2-3; the D call TRBD1 from the table was never checked on the DNA. TRBV21-1 is a pseudogene locus. Sequenced: blood. The DNA sequence is TGTGCCACCAACAGGGGGCGCTTCTGTACAGATACGCAGTATTTT. Translated, it reads CATNRGRFCTDTQYF.